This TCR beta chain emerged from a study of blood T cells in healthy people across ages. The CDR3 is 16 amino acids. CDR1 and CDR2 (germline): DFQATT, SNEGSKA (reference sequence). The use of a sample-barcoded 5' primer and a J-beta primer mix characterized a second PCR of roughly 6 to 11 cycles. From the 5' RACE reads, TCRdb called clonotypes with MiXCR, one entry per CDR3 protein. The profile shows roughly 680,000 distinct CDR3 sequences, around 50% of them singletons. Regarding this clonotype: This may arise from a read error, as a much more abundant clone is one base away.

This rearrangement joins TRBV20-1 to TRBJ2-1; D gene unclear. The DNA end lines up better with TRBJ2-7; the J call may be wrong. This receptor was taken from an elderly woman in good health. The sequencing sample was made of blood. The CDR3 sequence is CSARVRSISSYNEQYF. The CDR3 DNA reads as TGCAGTGCTAGGGTCAGGTCGATAAGCTCCTACAATGAGCAGTACTTC.